The present T cell receptor (beta chain) was sequenced within a study of blood T cells in healthy people across ages. Study observations and caveats: Long-lived and aged donors differed, with more naive CD4+ cells and higher diversity in the long-lived.

As for this clonotype: What it binds is not known.

The authors ran a second PCR of 7 to 11 cycles using a sample-barcoded 5' primer and a J-beta primer mix. MiXCR, run by TCRdb on the 5' RACE reads, gives a single entry per CDR3 protein. This sample carries under 750,000 distinct CDR3 sequences, less than 60% of them seen once, and the ten largest clones take about 22%. Trimming removed 2 bases from V and 2 bases from J, with 8 bases in between. In germline, CDR1 is SGHTA, CDR2 FQGNSA. There are 14 residues in the CDR3. The rearrangement links TRBV7-2 to TRBJ2-3; no reliable D call. The sample comprised blood. The sequence was collected from a man older than 75 in good health. The CDR3 protein is CASSLITATDTQYF. The CDR3, as DNA: TGTGCCAGCAGCTTAATAACAGCCACAGATACGCAGTATTTT.